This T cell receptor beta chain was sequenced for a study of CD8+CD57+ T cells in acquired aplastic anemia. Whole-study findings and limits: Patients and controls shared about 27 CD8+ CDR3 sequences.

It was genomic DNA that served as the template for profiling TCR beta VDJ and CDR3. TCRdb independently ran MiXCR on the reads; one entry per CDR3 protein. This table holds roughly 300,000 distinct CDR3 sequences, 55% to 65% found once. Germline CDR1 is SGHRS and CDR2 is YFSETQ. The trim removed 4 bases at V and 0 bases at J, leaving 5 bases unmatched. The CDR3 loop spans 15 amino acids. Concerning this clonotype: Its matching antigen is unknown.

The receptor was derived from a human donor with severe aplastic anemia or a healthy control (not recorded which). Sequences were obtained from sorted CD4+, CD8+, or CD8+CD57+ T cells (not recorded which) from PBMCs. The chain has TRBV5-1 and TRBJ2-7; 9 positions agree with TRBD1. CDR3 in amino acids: CASSGGTGRSYEQYF. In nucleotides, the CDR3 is TGCGCCAGCAGCGGGGGGACAGGGCGCTCCTACGAGCAGTACTTC.